This T cell receptor (beta chain) was obtained from a study of blood T cell repertoires in COVID-19. Generated by immunoSEQ multiplex PCR, the TCRdb table keeps only in-frame clones and is missing some. The sample lists over 150,000 clones; around nine tenths were seen once. The CDR3 runs 13 residues. The V gene lost 4 bases and the J gene lost 3 bases, with 7 bases spanning the gap. From germline, CDR1 is MDHEN and CDR2 SYDVKM. One Seattle source followed patients from active infection through their disease course. The specimen was peripheral blood. This chain uses TRBV28 with TRBJ1-3; D unclear. The receptor was isolated from a woman aged 65 to 85 with COVID-19, enrolled during active disease. The chain's CDR3 is CASSYGLGNTIYF. The CDR3 DNA is TGTGCCAGCAGTTACGGTCTTGGAAACACCATATATTTT.